This T cell receptor (beta chain) was identified in a study of blood T cell repertoires in COVID-19 (dated by TCRdb to 2018 to 2021). Some background on the complete study: Collaborator samples came from the United States, Italy and Spain and covered acute and convalescent phases of COVID-19. Where HLA class I and class II types were available, the types were taken from metadata supplied by the sample provider, not from assay-based typing. The repertoires were released in a freely available public database meant as a resource for research on the immune response to SARS-CoV-2. Deeply sampled blood TCRbeta repertoires from subjects exposed to, actively infected with, or recovered from COVID-19 were included in the dataset. The prospective study material was composed of cDNA or gDNA derived from T cells, B-cell-depleted T cells, or PBMCs. Samples came from the ongoing ImmuneRACE study (first 160 participants) plus 1,254 subjects from 6 global collaborators. Nearly every sample came with metadata listing a de-identified subject ID, COVID-19 status, age in years and sex. What the study reported, not specific to this receptor: Clinical and demographic metadata were provided uncurated, with the amount varying by source and participant.

TCRbeta CDR3 regions were amplified from genomic DNA using the immunoSEQ Assay, a bias-controlled multiplex PCR. Per the authors' processing: Within the assay, amplification of reference gene primers was used to estimate how many nucleated cells each sample contained. To quantify the absolute abundance of each unique TCRbeta CDR3 rearrangement, sequence reads were collapsed and filtered. For each sample, productive Simpson clonality was calculated as the square root of Simpson's diversity index over productive rearrangements. In its TCRdb copy, this immuneACCESS table keeps in-frame sequences only and misses some clones. Where compared with another copy, unresolved V genes explain less than half of these, and the others have no known cause. V and J calls and clone size are those listed in that table; D and trimming were worked out from the DNA. This sample is represented by some 100,000 clones; 88% of them were singletons. Roughly 5% of the sample comes from the top ten.

In regard to this clone: Its specific antigen is unknown. No base-level quality is on record; no much larger clone is a single base apart.

V is shortened by 1 base, J by 3 bases, and the region joining them spans 10 bases. Including the terminal cysteine and phenylalanine, the CDR3 comprises 14 residues. Just CDR3 DNA is preserved here, 42 bases in frame from base 1. According to the germline V gene, CDR1 reads SGHTA and CDR2 reads FQGNSA. Whole blood was collected in K2EDTA tubes by collaborating institutions according to the institutions' own protocols. Collaborator samples were shipped for TCRbeta analysis as frozen whole blood, isolated PBMCs, or DNA extracted from either sample type. This TCR was recovered from a woman aged 80 or older with active COVID-19. Sequencing input: peripheral blood. The chain links TRBV7-2 with TRBJ2-7; no D gene can be assigned with confidence. The DNA reads TGTGCCAGCAGCTTAGGGCAGGCTTACTACGAGCAGTACTTC. It codes for CASSLGQAYYEQYF.